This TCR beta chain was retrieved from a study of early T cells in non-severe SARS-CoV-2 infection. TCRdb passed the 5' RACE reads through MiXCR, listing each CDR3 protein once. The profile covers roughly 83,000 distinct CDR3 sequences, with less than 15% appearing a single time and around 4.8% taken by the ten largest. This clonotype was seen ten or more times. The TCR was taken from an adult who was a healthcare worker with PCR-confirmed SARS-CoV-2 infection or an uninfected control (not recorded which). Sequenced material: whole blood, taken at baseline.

CDR3 sequence: CASRPGGPYNEQFF. The CDR3 region has the DNA TGTGCCAGCCGTCCGGGGGGACCCTACAATGAGCAGTTCTTC. This chain joins TRBV12-3 or TRBV12-4 and TRBJ2-1; 7 bases line up with TRBD2. The CDR3 covers 14 residues. Trimming removed 8 bases from V and 2 bases from J; junction bases left unmatched: 6.